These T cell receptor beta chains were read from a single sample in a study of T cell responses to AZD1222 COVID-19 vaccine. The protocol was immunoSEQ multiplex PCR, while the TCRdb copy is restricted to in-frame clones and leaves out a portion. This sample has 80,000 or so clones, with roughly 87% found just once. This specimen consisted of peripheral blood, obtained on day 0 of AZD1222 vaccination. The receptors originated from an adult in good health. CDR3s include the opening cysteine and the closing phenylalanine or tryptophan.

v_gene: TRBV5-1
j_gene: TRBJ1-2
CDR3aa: CASSGGGQGYGYTF

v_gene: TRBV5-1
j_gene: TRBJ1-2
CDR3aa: CASSLNAGEVTGYTF

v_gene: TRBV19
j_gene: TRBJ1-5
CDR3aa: CASSRYSIEQPQHF

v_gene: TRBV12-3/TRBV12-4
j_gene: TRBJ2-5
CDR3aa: CASSLEETQYF

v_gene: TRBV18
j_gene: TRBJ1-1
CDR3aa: CASSTRGLTSEAFF

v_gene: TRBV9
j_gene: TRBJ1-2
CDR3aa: CASSSSSDYGYTF

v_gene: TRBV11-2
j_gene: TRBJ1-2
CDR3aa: CASSLDPAYGYTF

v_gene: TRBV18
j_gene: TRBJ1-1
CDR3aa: CASSEQGVTNTEAFF

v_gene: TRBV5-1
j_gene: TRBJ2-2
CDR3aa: CASSLVVAGELFF

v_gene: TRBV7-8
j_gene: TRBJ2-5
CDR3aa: CASSSGTSEDQETQYF

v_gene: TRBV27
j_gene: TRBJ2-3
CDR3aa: CASSPTSISGRSDTQYF

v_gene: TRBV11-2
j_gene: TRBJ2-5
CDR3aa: CASSFLLGDGVTQYF

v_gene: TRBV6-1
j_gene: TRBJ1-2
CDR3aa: CASSDPTGGGYTF

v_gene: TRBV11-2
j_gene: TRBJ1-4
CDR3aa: CASSLEGAEEKLFF

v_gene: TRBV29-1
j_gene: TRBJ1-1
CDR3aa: CSVQGLDTEAFF